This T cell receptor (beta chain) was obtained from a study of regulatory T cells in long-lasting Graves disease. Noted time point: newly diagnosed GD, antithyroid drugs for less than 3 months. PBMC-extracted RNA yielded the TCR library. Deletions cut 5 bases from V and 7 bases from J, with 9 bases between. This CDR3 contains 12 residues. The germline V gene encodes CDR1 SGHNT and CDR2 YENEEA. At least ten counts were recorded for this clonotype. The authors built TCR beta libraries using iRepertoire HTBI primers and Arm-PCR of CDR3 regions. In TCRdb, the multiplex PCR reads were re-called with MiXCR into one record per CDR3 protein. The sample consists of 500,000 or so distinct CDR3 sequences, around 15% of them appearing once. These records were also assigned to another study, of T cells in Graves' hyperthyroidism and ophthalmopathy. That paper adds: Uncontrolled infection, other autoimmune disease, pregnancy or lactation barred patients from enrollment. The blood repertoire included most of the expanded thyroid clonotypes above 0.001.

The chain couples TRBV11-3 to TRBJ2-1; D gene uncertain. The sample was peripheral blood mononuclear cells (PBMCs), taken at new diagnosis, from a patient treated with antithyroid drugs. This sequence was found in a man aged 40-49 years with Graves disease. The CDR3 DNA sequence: TGTGCCAGCAGCCCCGGCCAGAATGAGCAGTTCTTC. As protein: CASSPGQNEQFF.